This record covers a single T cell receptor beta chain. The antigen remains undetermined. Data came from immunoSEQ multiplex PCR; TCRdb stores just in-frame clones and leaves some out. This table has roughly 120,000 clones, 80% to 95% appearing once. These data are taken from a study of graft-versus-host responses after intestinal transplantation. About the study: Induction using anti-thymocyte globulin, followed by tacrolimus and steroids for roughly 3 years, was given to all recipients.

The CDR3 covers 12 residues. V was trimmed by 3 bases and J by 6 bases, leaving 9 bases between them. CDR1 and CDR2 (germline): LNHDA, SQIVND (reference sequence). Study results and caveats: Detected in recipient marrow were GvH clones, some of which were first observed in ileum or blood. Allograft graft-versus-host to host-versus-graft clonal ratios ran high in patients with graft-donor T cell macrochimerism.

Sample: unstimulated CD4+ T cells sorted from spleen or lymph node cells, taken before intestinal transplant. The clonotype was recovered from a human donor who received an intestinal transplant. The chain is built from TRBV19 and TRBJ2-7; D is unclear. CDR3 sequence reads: CASSISPREQYF. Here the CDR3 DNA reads TGTGCCAGTAGTATCTCCCCACGCGAGCAGTACTTC.